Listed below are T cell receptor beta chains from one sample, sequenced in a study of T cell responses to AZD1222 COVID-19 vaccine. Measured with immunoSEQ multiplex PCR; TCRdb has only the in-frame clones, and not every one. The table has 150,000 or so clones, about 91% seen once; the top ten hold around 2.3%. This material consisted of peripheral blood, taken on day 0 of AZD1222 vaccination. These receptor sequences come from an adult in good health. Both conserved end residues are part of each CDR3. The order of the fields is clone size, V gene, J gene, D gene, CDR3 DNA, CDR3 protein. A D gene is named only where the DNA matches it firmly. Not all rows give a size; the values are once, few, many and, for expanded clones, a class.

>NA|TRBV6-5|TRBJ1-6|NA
TGTGCCAGCAGCAACGGGAGGGAATCACCCCTCCACTTT
CASSNGRESPLHF
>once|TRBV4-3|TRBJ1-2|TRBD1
TGCGCCAGCAGCCAAGCCCAGGGGGATGGCTACACCTTC
CASSQAQGDGYTF
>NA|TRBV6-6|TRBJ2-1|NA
TGTGCCAGCAGTTCCAACCCCGGCTCCTACAATGAGCAGTTCTTC
CASSSNPGSYNEQFF
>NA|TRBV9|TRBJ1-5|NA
TGTGCCAGCCGCGGAGGGGGGGGAAGCAATCAGCCCCAGCATTTT
CASRGGGGSNQPQHF
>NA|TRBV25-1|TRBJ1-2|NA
TGTGCCAGCAGTTTAGGGGCAGCAACTAACTATGGCTACACCTTC
CASSLGAATNYGYTF
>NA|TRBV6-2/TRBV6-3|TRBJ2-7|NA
TGTGCCAGCAGTGACAGGCGCCTCTCCTACGAGCAGTACTTC
CASSDRRLSYEQYF
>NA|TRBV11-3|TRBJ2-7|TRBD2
TGTGCCAGCAGTCCCGAATGGGCTAGCGGGAGTCACGAGCAGTACTTC
CASSPEWASGSHEQYF
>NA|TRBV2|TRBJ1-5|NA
TGTGCCAGCAGTGTAGGGAACAATCAGCCCCAGCATTTT
CASSVGNNQPQHF
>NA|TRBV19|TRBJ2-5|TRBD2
TGTGCCAGTAGTATCTGGACTAGCGGGAGGGAAGAGACCCAGTACTTC
CASSIWTSGREETQYF
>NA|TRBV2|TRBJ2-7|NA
TGTGCCAGCAGTCTAGACAGGTCCTACGAGCAGTACTTC
CASSLDRSYEQYF
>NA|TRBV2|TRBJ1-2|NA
TGTGCCAGCAGTGAGAGGGTTGGTGGCTACACCTTC
CASSERVGGYTF
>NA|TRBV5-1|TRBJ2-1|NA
TGCGCCAGCAGCATATATTATTCCAATGAGCAGTTCTTC
CASSIYYSNEQFF
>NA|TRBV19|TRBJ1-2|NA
TGTGCCAGTAGTATTTTCCTGACAGAGAATCGCCTCCGAGCTAACTATGGCTACACCTTC
CASSIFLTENRLRANYGYTF
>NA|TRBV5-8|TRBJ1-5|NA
TGTGCCAGCAACTACGACAGGAATCAGCCCCAGCATTTT
CASNYDRNQPQHF
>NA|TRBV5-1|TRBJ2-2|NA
TGCGCCAGCAGCTTGTTGGGGCAGAACACCGGGGAGCTGTTTTTT
CASSLLGQNTGELFF